The rows below give T cell receptor beta chains drawn from one sample of a study of T cell responses to AZD1222 COVID-19 vaccine. Generated by immunoSEQ multiplex PCR, the TCRdb table keeps only in-frame clones and is missing some. The sample consists of roughly 65,000 clones, 88% of them appearing once. This material consisted of peripheral blood, taken on day 0 of AZD1222 vaccination. These receptors all come from an adult in good health. Each CDR3 is given with its conserved first and last residue. D genes are given only for firm matches. Clone size appears in some rows only: once, few, many, or a class for an expanded clone.

>TRBJ1-1|TRBV28|.|.
CASRRTEAFF
TGTGCCAGCAGACGGACTGAAGCTTTCTTT
>TRBJ2-1|TRBV7-2|.|TRBD1
CASSPRDRHYNEQFF
TGTGCCAGCAGCCCCCGGGACAGACACTACAATGAGCAGTTCTTC
>TRBJ2-3|TRBV20-1|.|.
CSARLLDTQYF
TGCAGTGCTAGACTATTGGATACGCAGTATTTT
>TRBJ2-1|TRBV2|few|.
CASNNAFSFEQFF
TGTGCCAGCAATAATGCGTTCTCGTTCGAGCAGTTCTTC
>TRBJ2-7|TRBV6-5|.|.
CASSRALGYEQYF
TGTGCCAGCAGTCGCGCACTTGGGTACGAGCAGTACTTC
>TRBJ1-3|TRBV5-4|.|.
CASSLWASGNTIYF
TGTGCCAGCAGCTTGTGGGCATCTGGAAACACCATATATTTT
>TRBJ1-2|TRBV9|.|.
CASRTYGGGYTF
TGTGCCAGCAGGACCTACGGCGGTGGCTACACCTTC
>TRBJ1-3|TRBV27|.|.
CASSPLAGSGNTIYF
TGTGCCAGCAGCCCCCTGGCAGGGAGTGGAAACACCATATATTTT
>TRBJ2-4|TRBV4-1|.|.
CASSQDRGSLAKNIQYF
TGCGCCAGCAGCCAAGATAGGGGATCCTTAGCCAAAAACATTCAGTACTTC
>TRBJ2-3|TRBV7-3|.|TRBD1
CASSSTGGTADTQYF
TGTGCCAGCAGCTCGACAGGGGGAACGGCAGATACGCAGTATTTT
>TRBJ2-7|TRBV11-2|.|.
CASRPRGGVGSYEQYF
TGTGCCAGCAGACCTCGGGGCGGGGTGGGCTCCTACGAGCAGTACTTC
>TRBJ2-1|TRBV2|.|TRBD2
CASSERLAAYNEQFF
TGTGCCAGCAGTGAACGACTAGCGGCCTACAATGAGCAGTTCTTC
>TRBJ1-1|TRBV19|once|.
CASSIRWGSNTEAFF
TGTGCCAGTAGTATACGTTGGGGATCGAACACTGAAGCTTTCTTT
>TRBJ2-5|TRBV3-1/TRBV3-2|few|TRBD2
CASSQDLGLMSGSVQETQYF
TGTGCCAGCAGCCAAGATTTGGGCCTCATGAGCGGGAGTGTCCAAGAGACCCAGTACTTC
>TRBJ1-5|TRBV7-9|.|.
CASSLGTNQPQHF
TGTGCCAGCAGCTTAGGAACCAATCAGCCCCAGCATTTT
>TRBJ1-3|TRBV28|.|.
CASSLRGPPGNTIYF
TGTGCCAGCAGTTTGCGGGGTCCACCTGGAAACACCATATATTTT
>TRBJ2-3|TRBV5-4|.|TRBD2
CASSYGTRSADTQYF
TGTGCCAGCAGCTACGGGACTAGGTCCGCAGATACGCAGTATTTT
>TRBJ1-5|TRBV4-1|.|.
CASSQDRYSNQPQHF
TGCGCCAGCAGCCAAGACAGATATAGCAATCAGCCCCAGCATTTT
>TRBJ2-3|TRBV18|.|.
CASSPDVHRNTDTQYF
TGTGCCAGCTCACCAGACGTACACCGCAACACAGATACGCAGTATTTT
>TRBJ2-7|TRBV5-1|.|.
CASSLLGAGYEQYF
TGCGCCAGCAGCTTGCTGGGGGCGGGATACGAGCAGTACTTC
>TRBJ2-2|TRBV18|.|.
CASPGGRHRGAVF
TGTGCCAGCCCCGGAGGGCGTCACCGGGGAGCTGTTTTT
>TRBJ2-7|TRBV5-1|few|.
CASSLALYEQYF
TGCGCCAGCAGCTTGGCCCTTTACGAGCAGTACTTC
>TRBJ2-5|TRBV29-1|.|.
CSVIQGMDETQYF
TGCAGCGTCATCCAGGGAATGGATGAGACCCAGTACTTC
>TRBJ2-3|TRBV4-2|.|TRBD2
CASSQRTSGSTTDTQYF
TGTGCCAGCAGCCAGCGGACTAGCGGGAGTACAACAGATACGCAGTATTTT
>TRBJ1-2|TRBV3-1/TRBV3-2|.|.
CASSQGERYRNYGYTF
TGTGCCAGCAGCCAAGGGGAACGATACAGGAACTATGGCTACACCTTC
>TRBJ1-5|TRBV6-5|once|.
CASKMNSNQPQHF
TGTGCCAGCAAAATGAACAGCAATCAGCCCCAGCATTTT
>TRBJ2-7|TRBV2|few|.
CASRETGASYEQYF
TGTGCCAGCAGAGAAACGGGAGCATCCTACGAGCAGTACTTC
>TRBJ1-2|TRBV29-1|.|.
CSVEFNGDYGYTF
TGCAGCGTTGAATTTAACGGGGACTATGGCTACACCTTC
>TRBJ2-1|TRBV4-3|.|TRBD2
CASSQKREFEQFF
TGCGCCAGCAGCCAAAAGCGGGAGTTTGAGCAGTTCTTC
>TRBJ2-5|TRBV7-2|.|.
CASSLGVGFPQETQYF
TGTGCCAGCAGCTTAGGTGTCGGATTCCCCCAAGAGACCCAGTACTTC
>TRBJ1-2|TRBV19|.|TRBD1
CASRNRRQGANYGYTF
TGTGCCAGTAGGAATCGAAGACAGGGGGCGAACTATGGCTACACCTTC
>TRBJ2-7|TRBV6-5|.|TRBD2
CASSYARGSTYEQYF
TGTGCCAGCAGTTACGCGCGGGGGTCCACCTACGAGCAGTACTTC
>TRBJ1-2|TRBV7-8|.|.
CASSFKDIVYGYTF
TGTGCCAGCAGCTTTAAGGACATCGTATATGGCTACACCTTC
>TRBJ2-1|TRBV7-6|.|TRBD1
CASSRQGSRNEQFF
TGTGCCAGCAGTAGACAGGGGTCGAGGAATGAGCAGTTCTTC
>TRBJ2-7|TRBV6-2/TRBV6-3|.|.
CASSYGQSSYEQYF
TGTGCCAGCAGTTATGGACAGAGCTCCTACGAGCAGTACTTC
>TRBJ1-2|TRBV12-3/TRBV12-4|.|TRBD1
CASSPTGVYGYTF
TGTGCCAGCAGTCCGACAGGGGTCTATGGCTACACCTTC
>TRBJ1-1|TRBV11-3|.|.
CASSSYLNTEAFF
TGTGCCAGCAGCTCCTATTTGAACACTGAAGCTTTCTTT
>TRBJ2-5|TRBV2|medium-sized|.
CASSDLQETQYF
TGTGCCAGCAGTGATCTGCAAGAGACCCAGTACTTC
>TRBJ1-2|TRBV12-5|.|.
CASGLVPPNSGGYTF
TGTGCTAGTGGTTTGGTACCCCCAAATTCGGGTGGCTACACCTTC
>TRBJ1-4|TRBV4-2|few|.
CASSQEGTGDFEKLFF
TGTGCCAGCAGCCAAGAAGGAACAGGAGACTTTGAAAAACTGTTTTTT
>TRBJ1-5|TRBV15|few|TRBD1
CATSSGDRANQPQHF
TGTGCCACCAGCAGTGGGGACAGAGCAAATCAGCCCCAGCATTTT
>TRBJ2-4|TRBV2|.|TRBD2
CASSGASGIQYF
TGTGCCAGCAGTGGGGCTAGCGGCATTCAGTACTTC
>TRBJ1-5|TRBV30|.|.
CAWSVRVLGNQPQHF
TGTGCCTGGAGTGTTCGGGTTTTGGGGAATCAGCCCCAGCATTTT
>TRBJ2-3|TRBV29-1|.|.
CSVELGVDTQYF
TGCAGCGTTGAGTTGGGGGTAGATACGCAGTATTTT
>TRBJ2-7|TRBV6-1|few|.
CASSDRRLALTYEQYF
TGTGCCAGCAGTGACAGGAGGCTAGCCTTGACCTACGAGCAGTACTTC
>TRBJ1-1|TRBV7-9|.|TRBD1
CASSPRDRDEAFF
TGTGCCAGCAGCCCTAGGGACAGGGATGAAGCTTTCTTT
>TRBJ2-5|TRBV5-1|.|.
CASSTGTADQETQYF
TGCGCCAGCAGCACCGGGACGGCGGATCAAGAGACCCAGTACTTC
>TRBJ2-7|TRBV5-4|.|.
CASRDLSSYEQYF
TGTGCCAGCCGGGACCTTAGCTCCTACGAGCAGTACTTC
>TRBJ1-2|TRBV9|.|.
CASSEQGNGYTF
TGTGCCAGCAGCGAGCAGGGTAATGGCTACACCTTC
>TRBJ2-5|TRBV11-2|.|.
CASSLGRRGFQETQYF
TGTGCCAGCAGCTTAGGTCGAAGGGGATTCCAAGAGACCCAGTACTTC
>TRBJ2-3|TRBV7-2|few|.
CASSLAGLSTDTQYF
TGTGCCAGCAGCTTAGCGGGGCTTAGCACAGATACGCAGTATTTT
>TRBJ2-7|TRBV4-1|once|.
CASSHPGREALPYEQYF
TGCGCCAGCAGCCACCCCGGTAGGGAGGCCCTCCCCTACGAGCAGTACTTC
>TRBJ1-5|TRBV10-2|.|TRBD1
CASSDARTGGNQPQHF
TGCGCCAGCAGTGACGCTAGGACAGGGGGCAATCAGCCCCAGCATTTT
>TRBJ1-1|TRBV7-2|few|TRBD1
CASSLAGGMNTEAFF
TGTGCCAGCAGCTTAGCAGGGGGCATGAACACTGAAGCTTTCTTT
>TRBJ1-4|TRBV7-9|.|.
CASSLDRADNEKLFF
TGTGCCAGCAGCTTAGACAGGGCTGATAATGAAAAACTGTTTTTT
>TRBJ1-2|TRBV6-1|.|.
CASSERGRDGYTF
TGTGCCAGCAGTGAAAGAGGGCGGGATGGCTACACCTTC